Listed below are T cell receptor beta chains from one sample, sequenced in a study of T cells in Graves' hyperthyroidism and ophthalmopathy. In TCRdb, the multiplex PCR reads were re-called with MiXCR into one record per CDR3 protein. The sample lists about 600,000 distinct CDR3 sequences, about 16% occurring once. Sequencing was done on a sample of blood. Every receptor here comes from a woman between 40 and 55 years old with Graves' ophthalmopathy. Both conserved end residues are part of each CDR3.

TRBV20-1,CSARAGTGFSYEQYF
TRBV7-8,CASSRLPGQKNTDTQYF
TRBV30,CAWSGAVAQYF
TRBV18,CASGEGLAGDNEQFF
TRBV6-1,CASSFLGTALSTDTQYF
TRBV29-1,CSVDRQEAGEQYF
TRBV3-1,CASSQVSGVIRETQYF
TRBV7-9,CASSYTGGEDTQYF
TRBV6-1,CASSDHEQETQYF
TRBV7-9,CASSLGTGDTYGYTF
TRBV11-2,CASTLGSGTSTDTQYF
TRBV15,CATSRDYAGMETQYF
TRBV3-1,CASSPRGRGSNEKLFF
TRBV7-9,CASSFRTEPYNEQFF
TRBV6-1,CASSYYRGYGYTF
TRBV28,CASSSAGPDDYGYTF
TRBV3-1,CASSLLALGHIYF
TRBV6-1,CASGTGVTDTQYF
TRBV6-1,CASSLGPQPINYGYTF
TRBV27,CASSSATGTSIRKKLFF
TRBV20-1,CSATRLAGSQHEQYF
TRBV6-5,CASSYLDRTYEQYF
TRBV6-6,CASSYFGLAGESYEQYF
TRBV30,CAWRRELTEAFF
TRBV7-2,CASSLDPSYSYEQYF
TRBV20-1,CSAREGGNTGELFF
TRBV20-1,CSATDIERSSSYNEQFF
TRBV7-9,CASSLGRGLSPLHF
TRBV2,CASSDPDEQFF
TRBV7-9,CASSLGIYNEQFF
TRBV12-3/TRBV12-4,CASSYSSTGERYEQFF
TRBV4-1,CASSQPRAPSTDTQYF
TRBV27,CASSTPGTSGNTGELFF
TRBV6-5,CASSFPMANVLTF
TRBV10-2,CASSTISGELFF
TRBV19,CASSIGALDQPQHF
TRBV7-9,CASSLLSGGRSYDEQFF
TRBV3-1,CASSHPRGPEQYF
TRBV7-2,CASSLPRTISYNEQFF
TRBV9,CASSARTAGTQYF
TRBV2,CASRGTSGSNTQYF
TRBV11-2,CASSLGVSREQFF
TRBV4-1,CASSHNQPYEQYF
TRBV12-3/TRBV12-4,CASSTGGVSEKLFF
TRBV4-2,CASRQGGGPNQPQHF
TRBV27,CASSFRGQSYEQYF
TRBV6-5,CASSYSSSGVDTEAFF
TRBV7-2,CASSPRQVNYGYTF
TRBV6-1,CASSNGQGVMTDTQYF
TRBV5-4,CASSLGGSNYGYTF
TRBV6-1,CAAGGGPYEQYF
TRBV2,CASSPRGGSYGYTF
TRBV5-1,CASSLRLDRASPLHF
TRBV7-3,CASSVHGNSQGVTEAFF